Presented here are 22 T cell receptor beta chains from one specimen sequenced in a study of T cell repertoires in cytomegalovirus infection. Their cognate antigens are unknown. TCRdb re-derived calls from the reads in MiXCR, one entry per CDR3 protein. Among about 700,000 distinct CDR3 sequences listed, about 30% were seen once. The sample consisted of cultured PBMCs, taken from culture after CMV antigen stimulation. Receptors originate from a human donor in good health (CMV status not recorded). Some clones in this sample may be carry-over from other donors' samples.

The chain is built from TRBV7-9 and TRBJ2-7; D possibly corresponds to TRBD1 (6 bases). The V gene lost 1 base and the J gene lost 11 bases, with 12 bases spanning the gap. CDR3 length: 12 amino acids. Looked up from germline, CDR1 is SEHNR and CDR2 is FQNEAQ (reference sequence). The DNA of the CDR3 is TGTGCCAGCAGCTTAGGGACAGAGCAGGAGTACTTC. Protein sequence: CASSLGTEQEYF.

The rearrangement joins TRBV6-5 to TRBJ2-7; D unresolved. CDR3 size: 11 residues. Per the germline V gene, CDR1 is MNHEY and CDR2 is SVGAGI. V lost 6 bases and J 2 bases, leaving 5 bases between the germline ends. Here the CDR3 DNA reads TGTGCCAGCAGGTTCGCCTACGAGCAGTACTTC. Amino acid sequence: CASRFAYEQYF.

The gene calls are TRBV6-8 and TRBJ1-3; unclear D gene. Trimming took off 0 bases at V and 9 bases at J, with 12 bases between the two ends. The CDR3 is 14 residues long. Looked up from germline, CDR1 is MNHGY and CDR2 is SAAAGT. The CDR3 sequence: CASSYSGPFATIYF. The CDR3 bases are TGTGCCAGCAGTTACTCGGGCCCTTTCGCCACCATATATTTT.

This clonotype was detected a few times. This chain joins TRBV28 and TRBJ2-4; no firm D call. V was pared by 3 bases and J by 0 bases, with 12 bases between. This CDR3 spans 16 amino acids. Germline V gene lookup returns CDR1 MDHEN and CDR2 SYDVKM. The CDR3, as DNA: TGTGCCAGCAGTTTCGTCTGGGGTCTAGCCAAAAACATTCAGTACTTC. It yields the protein CASSFVWGLAKNIQYF.

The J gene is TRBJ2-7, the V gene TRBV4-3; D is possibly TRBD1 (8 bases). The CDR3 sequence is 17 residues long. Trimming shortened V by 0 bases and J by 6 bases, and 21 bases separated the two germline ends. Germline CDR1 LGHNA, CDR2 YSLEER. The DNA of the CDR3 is TGCGCCAGCAGCCAAGATGGACAGGGCGGAGGGGGGGTCGAGCAGTACTTC. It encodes CASSQDGQGGGGVEQYF.

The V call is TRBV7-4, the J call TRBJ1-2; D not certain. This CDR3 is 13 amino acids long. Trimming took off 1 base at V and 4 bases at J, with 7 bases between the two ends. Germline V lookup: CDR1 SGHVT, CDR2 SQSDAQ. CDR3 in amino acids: CASSLGAPYGYTF. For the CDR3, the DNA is TGTGCCAGCAGCTTAGGGGCCCCCTATGGCTACACCTTC.

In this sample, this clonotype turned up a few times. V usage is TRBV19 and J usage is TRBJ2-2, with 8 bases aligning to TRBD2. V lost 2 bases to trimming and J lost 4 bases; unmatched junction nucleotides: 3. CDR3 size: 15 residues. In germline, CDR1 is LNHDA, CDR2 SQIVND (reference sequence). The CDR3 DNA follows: TGTGCCAGTAGTATACAGCGGGGGAGCACCGGGGAGCTGTTTTTT. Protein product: CASSIQRGSTGELFF.

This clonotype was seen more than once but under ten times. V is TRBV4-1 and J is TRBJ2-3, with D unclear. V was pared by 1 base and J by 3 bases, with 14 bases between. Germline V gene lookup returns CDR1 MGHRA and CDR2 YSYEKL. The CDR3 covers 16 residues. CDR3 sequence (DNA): TGCGCCAGCAGCCAAGTAGCACGAAGGGCGACAGATACGCAGTATTTT. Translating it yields CASSQVARRATDTQYF.

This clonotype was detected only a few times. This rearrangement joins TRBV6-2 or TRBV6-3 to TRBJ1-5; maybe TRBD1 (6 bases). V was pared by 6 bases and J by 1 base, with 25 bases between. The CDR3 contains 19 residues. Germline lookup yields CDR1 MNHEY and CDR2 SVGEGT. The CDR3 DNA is TGTGCCAGCAGCCCGGATAGGGCACATAGGGGGGGAAGCAATCAGCCCCAGCATTTT. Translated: CASSPDRAHRGGSNQPQHF.

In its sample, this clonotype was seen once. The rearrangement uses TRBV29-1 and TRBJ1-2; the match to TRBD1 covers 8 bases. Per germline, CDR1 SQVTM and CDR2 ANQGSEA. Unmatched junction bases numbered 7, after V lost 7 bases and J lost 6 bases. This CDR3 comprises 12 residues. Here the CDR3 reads CSARRGPDGYTF. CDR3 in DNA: TGCAGCGCCCGCAGGGGGCCAGATGGCTACACCTTC. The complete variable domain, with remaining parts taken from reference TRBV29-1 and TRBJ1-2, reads SAVISQKPSRDICQRGTSLTIQCQVDSQVTMMFWYRQQPGQSLTLIATANQGSEATYESGFVIDKFPISRPNLTFSTLTVSNMSPEDSSIYLCSARRGPDGYTFGSGTRLTVV.

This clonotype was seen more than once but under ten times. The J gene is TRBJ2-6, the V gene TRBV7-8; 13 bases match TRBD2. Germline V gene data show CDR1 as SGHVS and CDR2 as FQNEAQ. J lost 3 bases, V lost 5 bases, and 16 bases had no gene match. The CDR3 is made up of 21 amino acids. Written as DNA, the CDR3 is TGTGCCAGCAGCCGTGCCGGGACTAGCGGGACGGGGATTTATGGGGCCAACGTCCTGACTTTC. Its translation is CASSRAGTSGTGIYGANVLTF.

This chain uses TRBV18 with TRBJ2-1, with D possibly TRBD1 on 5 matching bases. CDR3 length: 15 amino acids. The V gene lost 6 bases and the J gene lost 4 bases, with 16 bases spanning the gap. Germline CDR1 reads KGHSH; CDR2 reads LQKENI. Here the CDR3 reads CASSSWGQTYNEQFF. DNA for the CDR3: TGTGCCAGCTCCTCTTGGGGCCAAACTTACAATGAGCAGTTCTTC.

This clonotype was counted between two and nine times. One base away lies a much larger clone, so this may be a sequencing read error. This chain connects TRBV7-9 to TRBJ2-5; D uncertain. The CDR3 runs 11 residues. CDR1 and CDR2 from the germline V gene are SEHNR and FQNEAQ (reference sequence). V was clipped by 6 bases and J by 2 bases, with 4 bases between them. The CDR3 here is CASRTQETQYF. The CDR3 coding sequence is TGTGCCAGCAGGACACAAGAGACCCAGTACTTC.

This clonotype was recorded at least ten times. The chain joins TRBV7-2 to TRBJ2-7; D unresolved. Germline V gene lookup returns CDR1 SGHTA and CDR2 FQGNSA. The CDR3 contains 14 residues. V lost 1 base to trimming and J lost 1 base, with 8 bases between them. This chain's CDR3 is CASSLVDVSYEQYF. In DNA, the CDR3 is TGTGCCAGCAGCTTAGTAGACGTGTCCTACGAGCAGTACTTC.

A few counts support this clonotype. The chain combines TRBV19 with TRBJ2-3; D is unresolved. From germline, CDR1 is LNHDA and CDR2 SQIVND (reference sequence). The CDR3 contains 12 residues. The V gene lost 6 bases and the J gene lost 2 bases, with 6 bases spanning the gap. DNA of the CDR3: TGTGCCAGTAGCGAAGTCACAGATACGCAGTATTTT. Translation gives CASSEVTDTQYF.

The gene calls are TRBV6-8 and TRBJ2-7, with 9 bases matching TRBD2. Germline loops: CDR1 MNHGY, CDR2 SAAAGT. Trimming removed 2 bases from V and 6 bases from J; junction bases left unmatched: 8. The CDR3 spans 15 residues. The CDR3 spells CASSYGLAGSREQYF. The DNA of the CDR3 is TGTGCCAGCAGTTACGGGCTAGCGGGATCTCGCGAGCAGTACTTC.

The CDR3 loop reads CASSPQGLGQYF. The CDR3, as DNA: TGTGCCAGCAGCCCACAGGGGCTTGGGCAGTACTTC. V gene TRBV7-2 combines with J gene TRBJ2-7; 7 bases fit TRBD1. Looked up from germline, CDR1 is SGHTA and CDR2 is FQGNSA. The V gene end was trimmed by 5 bases and the J gene end by 9 bases; junction bases not matched to a gene: 7. The CDR3 is made up of 12 amino acids. The whole variable domain, filled in from reference TRBV7-2 and TRBJ2-7, reads GAGVSQSPSNKVTEKGKDVELRCDPISGHTALYWYRQSLGQGLEFLIYFQGNSAPDKSGLPSDRFSAERTGGSVSTLTIQRTQQEDSAVYLCASSPQGLGQYFGPGTRLTVT.

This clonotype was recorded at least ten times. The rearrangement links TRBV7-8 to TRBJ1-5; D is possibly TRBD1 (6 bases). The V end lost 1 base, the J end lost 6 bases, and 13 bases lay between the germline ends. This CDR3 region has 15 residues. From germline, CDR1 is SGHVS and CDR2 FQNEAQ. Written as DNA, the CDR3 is TGTGCCAGCAGCTTAGGCCAGGGGCTAGGTCAGCCCCAGCATTTT. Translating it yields CASSLGQGLGQPQHF.

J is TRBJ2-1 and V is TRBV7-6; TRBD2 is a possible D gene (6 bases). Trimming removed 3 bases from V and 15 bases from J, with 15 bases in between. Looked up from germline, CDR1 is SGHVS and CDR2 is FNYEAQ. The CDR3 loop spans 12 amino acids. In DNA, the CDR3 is TGTGCCAGCAGCTTGGCGGGGACCTCACCGTTCTTC. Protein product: CASSLAGTSPFF. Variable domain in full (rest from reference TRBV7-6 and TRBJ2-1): GAGVSQSPRYKVTKRGQDVALRCDPISGHVSLYWYRQALGQGPEFLTYFNYEAQQDKSGLPNDRFSAERPEGSISTLTIQRTEQRDSAMYRCASSLAGTSPFFGPGTRLTVL.

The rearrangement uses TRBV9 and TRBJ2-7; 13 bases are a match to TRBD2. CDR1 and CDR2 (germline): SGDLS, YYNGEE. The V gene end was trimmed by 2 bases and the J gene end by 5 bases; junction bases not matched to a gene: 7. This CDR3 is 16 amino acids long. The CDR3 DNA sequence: TGTGCCAGCAGCGTCGCCCGGACTAGCGGGGGTGACGAGCAGTACTTC. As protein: CASSVARTSGGDEQYF. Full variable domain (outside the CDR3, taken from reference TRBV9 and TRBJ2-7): DSGVTQTPKHLITATGQRVTLRCSPRSGDLSVYWYQQSLDQGLQFLIQYYNGEERAKGNILERFSAQQFPDLHSELNLSSLELGDSALYFCASSVARTSGGDEQYFGPGTRLTVT.

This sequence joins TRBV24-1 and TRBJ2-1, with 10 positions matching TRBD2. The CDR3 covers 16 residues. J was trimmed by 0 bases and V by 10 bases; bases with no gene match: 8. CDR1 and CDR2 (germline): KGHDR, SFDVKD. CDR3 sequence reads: CATAPAGGSSYNEQFF. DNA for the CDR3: TGTGCCACGGCCCCAGCGGGAGGGAGCTCCTACAATGAGCAGTTCTTC.

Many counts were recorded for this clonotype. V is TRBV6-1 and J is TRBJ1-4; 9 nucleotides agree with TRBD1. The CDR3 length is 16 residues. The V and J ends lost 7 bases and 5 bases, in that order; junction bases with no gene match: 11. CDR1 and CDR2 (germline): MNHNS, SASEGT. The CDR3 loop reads CASTARNRGQNEKLFF. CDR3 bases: TGTGCCAGCACTGCCCGGAACAGGGGGCAGAATGAAAAACTGTTTTTT.